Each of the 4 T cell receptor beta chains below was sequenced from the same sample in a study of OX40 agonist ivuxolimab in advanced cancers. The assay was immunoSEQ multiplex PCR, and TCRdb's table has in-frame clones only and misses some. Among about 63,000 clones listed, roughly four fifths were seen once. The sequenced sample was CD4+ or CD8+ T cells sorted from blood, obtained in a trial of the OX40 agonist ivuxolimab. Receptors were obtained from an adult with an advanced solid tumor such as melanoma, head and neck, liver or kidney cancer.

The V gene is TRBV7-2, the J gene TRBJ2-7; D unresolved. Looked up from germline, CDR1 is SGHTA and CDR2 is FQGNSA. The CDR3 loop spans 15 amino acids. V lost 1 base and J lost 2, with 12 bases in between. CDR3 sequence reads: CASSLVGRSPYEQYF. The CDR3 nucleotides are TGTGCCAGCAGCTTAGTTGGTCGCAGCCCCTACGAGCAGTACTTC.

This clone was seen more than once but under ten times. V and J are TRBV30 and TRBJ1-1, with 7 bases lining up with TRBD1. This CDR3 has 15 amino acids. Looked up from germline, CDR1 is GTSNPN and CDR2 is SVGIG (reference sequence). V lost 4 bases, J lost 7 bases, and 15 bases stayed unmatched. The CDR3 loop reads CAWNRARGPLGEAFF. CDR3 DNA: TGTGCCTGGAATCGCGCAAGGGGGCCCTTAGGTGAAGCTTTCTTT.

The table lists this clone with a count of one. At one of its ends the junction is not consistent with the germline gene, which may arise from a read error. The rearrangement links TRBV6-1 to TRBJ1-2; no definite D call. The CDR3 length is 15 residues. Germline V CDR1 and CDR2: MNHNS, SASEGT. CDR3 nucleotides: TGTGCCAGCAGTGAAGCGCTTGGAGGGAACTTTGGCTACACCTTC. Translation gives CASSEALGGNFGYTF.

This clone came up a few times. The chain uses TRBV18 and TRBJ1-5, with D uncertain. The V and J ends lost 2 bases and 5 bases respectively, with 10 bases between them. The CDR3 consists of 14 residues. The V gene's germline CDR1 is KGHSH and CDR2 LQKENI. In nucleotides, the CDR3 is TGTGCCAGCTCACCAGTGGGCCCCCATCAGCCCCAGCATTTT. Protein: CASSPVGPHQPQHF.